The present entry profiles one TCR beta chain with its context. Its target is not known. Germline V gene sequence: CDR1 SSHAT, CDR2 FNYEAQ (reference sequence). J lost 0 bases, V lost 5 bases, and 2 bases had no gene match. This CDR3 is built from 15 residues. Libraries were prepared by immunoSEQ multiplex PCR; TCRdb keeps only in-frame clonotypes and omits some of them. The sample lists 2 million to 2.5 million clones, roughly 90% occurring once. This entry is derived from a study of shared clonotypes between healthy human individuals. Overall study: Participating donors consisted of two women and a few men aged 18 to 49. A donor's plate count was three for CD4 naive and three for CD4 memory; CD8 naive had two and CD8 memory one.

Study outcomes and limitations: Clonotype sharing across several donors was observed for roughly 5% of naive CD4 clonotypes.

The rearrangement links TRBV7-7 to TRBJ2-5; TRBD2 agrees at 11 bases. The sample consisted of naive CD4+ T cells from PBMCs. Subset in this sample: CD45RA+ positively selected. The receptor was isolated from a man aged 18 to 29 in good health. Some clones in this sample may be carry-over from other donors' samples. As DNA, the CDR3 is TGTGCCAGCAGCCAGGGACTAGCGGACCAAGAGACCCAGTACTTC. Its translation: CASSQGLADQETQYF.